This TCR beta chain was observed in a study of shared clonotypes between healthy human individuals (dated by TCRdb to about 2020). Some background on the complete study: Two women and a few men aged 18 to 49 years were included in the cohort. Libraries were prepared and TCR repertoires were sequenced by different laboratories using diverse techniques, in order to increase sequencing depth and limit assay-specific biases. For each donor, CD4 naive and CD4 memory were each given three plates, CD8 naive was given two plates, and CD8 memory was given one plate. Per donor, leukapheresis produced somewhere between about 0.9 and 9.5 billion PBMCs. To estimate repertoire size and how much clonotype sharing occurs between individuals, the study deeply sequenced the blood TCR repertoires of several healthy adults.

With regard to this clone: The antigen this receptor binds is unknown. No base quality information exists; no much larger clone differs at one position.

V is shortened by 4 bases, J by 5 bases, and the region joining them spans 15 bases. The CDR3 runs 14 residues from the cysteine to the phenylalanine. Left in the record is the CDR3 DNA by itself, 42 bases read in frame from the first base. The germline V gene yields SGDLS for CDR1 and YYNGEE for CDR2. Healthy HIV-negative adults with no recently reported acute infections or vaccinations were included as donors. Every donor was a Caucasian adult residing in Nashville, Tennessee, USA. Magnetic negative selection was used to enrich CD4+ T cells, after which naive cells were positively selected on CD45RA and the negative fraction became the memory subset. Blood was collected by leukapheresis, and PBMCs were isolated by Ficoll-Histopaque density gradient centrifugation and then cryopreserved in liquid nitrogen vapor phase. Purity and quantity of every magnetically sorted T cell population were checked by analytical flow cytometry. Genomic DNA was isolated from every sorted fraction and measured by UV absorbance on a Nanodrop 2000c.

Points the paper makes about the study in general: Larger estimated clonotype richness was generally found for naive subsets than for memory subsets. Incomplete sequencing was indicated by rarefaction of sorted-subset datasets, despite the large sequencing depth. Because the study included only a small number of donors, the genetic and exposure-history diversity represented was limited. Based on pairwise subsampling, the degree of clonotype sharing among donors was expected to be affected by sequencing depth. Sampling was restricted to blood, and TCR repertoires in tissue are likely to differ from TCR repertoires in blood. About 4.5% of naive CD4, 3.5% of naive CD8, about 2.1% of memory CD4, and 0.4% of memory CD8 clonotypes were shared across a few donors. Compared with non-shared clonotypes, the clonotypes found in all four sorted-subset donors had higher generation probabilities.

Using the deep immunoSEQ assay, multiplex PCR amplified TCR CDR3 regions from genomic DNA. For each cell subset, the extracted genomic DNA was distributed evenly across all wells of several immunoSEQ 96-well plates, and each plate served as one replicate. Each replicate PCR for sorted subsets received roughly 0.2 ug genomic DNA, equal to roughly 30,000 T cell genomes. The purified libraries were quantified using a Qubit 3.0 fluorometer, sized with a Bioanalyzer 2100, and then quantified again using the KAPA Library Quantification kit. A separate single-read 150-cycle Illumina NextSeq 550 flow cell was used to sequence each immunoSEQ 96-well plate. As for how the authors treated the data: Because the immunoSEQ output included only junctional sequences and no quality scores, the filtering could not be the same as the filtering used for full-length reads. Sequences were annotated with PyIR, a Python wrapper for IgBLAST v1.9, and V/J genes and CDR3 were assigned using IMGT germline references. Reads were filtered out if the reads had weak V/J assignments (E-value above 1e-6), no CDR3, stop codons, out-of-frame junctions, or ambiguous translated residues. V3J clonotypes were defined by identical inferred V gene, J gene, and CDR3 amino acid sequence. The percentage overlap between two repertoires was calculated by dividing the number of shared unique clonotypes by the size of the smaller repertoire. RTK rarefaction, the Chao1 estimator, and Recon v2.1 estimates of unobserved clonotypes were used to assess repertoire richness. Generation probabilities were computed with OLGA for all TCRbeta clonotypes obtained by the gDNA method from a handful of donors. Held by TCRdb, this immuneACCESS table contains in-frame sequences only and omits some clones. Under half of the omission traces to an unresolved V gene where checked; the cause of the rest is unknown. V and J calls and clone size are as listed in that table; D and trimming were resolved from the DNA. Within this sample are about 960,000 clones, with less than 85% of them counted one time only. Of the sample, about 1.5% is held by the ten largest clones.

The TCR was taken from a young man in good health. The chain joins TRBV9 to TRBJ1-2, with a weak D call of TRBD1 (6 bases match). Sequencing used memory CD4+ T cells sorted from blood. The sample's cell subset or site label is to be understood as: CD45RA-negative fraction. The CDR3 protein is CASSPDRSFYGYTF. The DNA sequence is as follows: TGTGCCAGCAGCCCCGACAGGTCGTTTTATGGCTACACCTTC.